These T cell receptor beta chains were read from a single sample in a study of cytomegalovirus exposure and HLA in healthy donors. Repertoires were generated with immunoSEQ multiplex PCR, while TCRdb's copy carries only in-frame clones and drops some. The sample lists 50,000 to 55,000 clones, around 81% occurring once. The sequenced material came from PBMCs. These receptors were collected from a boy aged 5-17 years in good health and CMV-seropositive. CDR3s include the opening cysteine and the closing phenylalanine or tryptophan. A D gene is named only where the DNA matches it firmly. The listing skips clone size in some rows; elsewhere it reads once, few, many or a size class.

d_call	clone_size	v_call	j_call	cdr3_nt	cdr3_aa
TRBD1	.	TRBV4-1	TRBJ2-5	TGCGCCAGCAGACGCTCTCACACAGGGGGTCGAGAGACCCAGTACTTC	CASRRSHTGGRETQYF
.	.	TRBV5-5	TRBJ1-5	TGTGCCAGCAGCTGGGAACAGGGTAGCAATCAGCCCCAGCATTTT	CASSWEQGSNQPQHF
.	.	TRBV6-1	TRBJ2-3	TGTGCCAGCAGTGACCAGTACACAGATACGCAGTATTTT	CASSDQYTDTQYF
TRBD2	.	TRBV7-8	TRBJ2-5	TGTGCCAGCAGCGAAAGGGGGACTAGCGGTGCCAGGGAGACCCAGTACTTC	CASSERGTSGARETQYF
.	.	TRBV13	TRBJ2-3	TGTGCCAGCAGCTCCCGGGGCACAGATACGCAGTATTTT	CASSSRGTDTQYF
.	.	TRBV5-6	TRBJ1-2	TGTGCCAGCAGCTTGGTTCCAGGGCTCTTGCGGTTCGGCTACACCTTC	CASSLVPGLLRFGYTF
.	.	TRBV5-6	TRBJ1-2	TGTGCCAGCAGTCTCCGACAGTCCCACTATGGCTACACCTTC	CASSLRQSHYGYTF
TRBD1	.	TRBV7-9	TRBJ2-1	TGTGCCAGCAGCCTCGGGACAGGGTATTACAATGAGCAGTTCTTC	CASSLGTGYYNEQFF
.	.	TRBV19	TRBJ2-1	TGTGCCAGTAGTTCCCGACCTAGCTCCTACAATGAGCAGTTCTTC	CASSSRPSSYNEQFF
.	.	TRBV14	TRBJ1-4	TGTGCCAGCAGCCAACTCGCGGGGAGAAGGGGCAATGAAAAACTGTTTTTT	CASSQLAGRRGNEKLFF
TRBD1	.	TRBV7-2	TRBJ1-5	TGTGCCAGCAGCCCACAGGGGAGCAATCAGCCCCAGCATTTT	CASSPQGSNQPQHF
TRBD1	.	TRBV13	TRBJ2-7	TGTGCCAGCAGCCCCACCGGGACAGGGGCCTCCTACGAGCAGTACTTC	CASSPTGTGASYEQYF
TRBD2	.	TRBV7-9	TRBJ2-1	TGTGCCAGCAGCTTAGGACTAGCGGGGAGTAATGAGCAGTTCTTC	CASSLGLAGSNEQFF
TRBD1	.	TRBV11-2	TRBJ1-2	TGTGCCAGCAGCTTAGAGGACGGAACTGGGACAGGCTATGGCTACACCTTC	CASSLEDGTGTGYGYTF
.	once	TRBV6-1	TRBJ2-7	TGTGCCAGCAGGGAGCGGCGAATGTACGAGCAGTACTTC	CASRERRMYEQYF
TRBD2	once	TRBV7-3	TRBJ2-2	TGTGCCAGCAGGGCGACTAGCGGGAACACCGGGGAGCTGTTTTTT	CASRATSGNTGELFF
TRBD2	.	TRBV7-9	TRBJ2-3	TGTGCCAGCAGCCTAGTGTCCCTAGCGGGGGGCAGGGATACGCAGTATTTT	CASSLVSLAGGRDTQYF
.	.	TRBV4-1	TRBJ1-2	TGCGCCAGCCGACAGGCCGGTAACTATGGCTACACCTTC	CASRQAGNYGYTF
.	.	TRBV19	TRBJ2-7	TGTGCCAGTAGTCCCCGGGTCATAAGCTCCTACGAGCAGTACTTC	CASSPRVISSYEQYF
.	.	TRBV27	TRBJ2-7	TGTGCCAGCAGTACGATGACAGCTTCTTGGTCCTACGAGCAGTACTTC	CASSTMTASWSYEQYF
.	.	TRBV6-1	TRBJ2-7	TGTGCCAGCAGAGCCGGGACTCCGACCTACGAGCAGTACTTC	CASRAGTPTYEQYF
.	.	TRBV2	TRBJ2-7	TGTGCCAGCAGGACAGCTACTATACGCGAGCAGTACTTC	CASRTATIREQYF
TRBD1	few	TRBV12-5	TRBJ1-5	TGTGCTAGTGGTTTACAGGGGGAGAATCAGCCCCAGCATTTT	CASGLQGENQPQHF
TRBD1	few	TRBV11-2	TRBJ2-7	TGTGCCAGCAGCGACAGGGTGTCGGGTCAGTACTTC	CASSDRVSGQYF
TRBD2	.	TRBV5-6	TRBJ2-5	TGTGCCAGCAGCCCTTACCCCCTAGCGGGGGACCAAGAGACCCAGTACTTC	CASSPYPLAGDQETQYF
TRBD2	.	TRBV6-4	TRBJ2-1	TGTGCCAGCAGCCTTAGCGGGGGGGCGAATGAGCAGTTCTTC	CASSLSGGANEQFF
TRBD1	.	TRBV19	TRBJ1-2	TGTGCCAGTAGTAAGCCTTCTGGACAGGGAAGTGGCTACACCTTC	CASSKPSGQGSGYTF
.	.	TRBV9	TRBJ1-1	TGTGCCAGCAGCGGGGGCCTGATGGGCCGGAACACTGAAGCTTTTTTT	CASSGGLMGRNTEAFF